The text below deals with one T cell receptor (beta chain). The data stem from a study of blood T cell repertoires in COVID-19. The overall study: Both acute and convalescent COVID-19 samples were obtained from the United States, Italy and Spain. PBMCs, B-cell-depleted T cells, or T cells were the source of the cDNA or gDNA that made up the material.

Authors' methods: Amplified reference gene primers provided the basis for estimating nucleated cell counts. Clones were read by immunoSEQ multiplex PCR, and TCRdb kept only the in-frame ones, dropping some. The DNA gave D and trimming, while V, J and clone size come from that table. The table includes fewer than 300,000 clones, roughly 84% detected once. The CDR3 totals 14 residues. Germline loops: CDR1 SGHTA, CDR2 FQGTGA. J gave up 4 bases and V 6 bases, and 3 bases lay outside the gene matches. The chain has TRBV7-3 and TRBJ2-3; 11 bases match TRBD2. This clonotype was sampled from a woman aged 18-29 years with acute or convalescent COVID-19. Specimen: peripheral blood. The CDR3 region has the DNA TGTGCCAGCAGACTAGCGGGAGAGTCAGATACGCAGTATTTT. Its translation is CASRLAGESDTQYF.